Presented here are 5 T cell receptor beta chains from one specimen sequenced in a study of Ad26.COV2.S vaccination and SARS-CoV-2 variants. Treatment here: about 20 received Ad26.COV2.S at low or high dose, single or two shots; about five received placebo; per-sample allocation not given. Each sample was drawn 63 days after the first injection (of vaccine or placebo). The method was immunoSEQ multiplex PCR; TCRdb's version includes in-frame clones alone and lacks a portion of them. This table holds about 400,000 clones, 85% to 90% found once. Sequenced here: peripheral blood, sampled in a trial of Ad26.COV2.S vaccine versus placebo. All receptors derive from a person between 18 and 59 years old who received the Ad26.COV2.S COVID-19 vaccine or a placebo.

This chain joins TRBV6-5 and TRBJ2-7; 10 bases match TRBD1. This CDR3 is 15 amino acids long. The J segment lost 6 bases and the V segment lost 4 bases, leaving 9 bases of the junction unmatched. The germline gives CDR1 MNHEY, CDR2 SVGAGI. CDR3: CASSWRRDRGGEQYF. For the CDR3, the DNA is TGTGCCAGCAGTTGGCGACGGGACAGGGGTGGCGAGCAGTACTTC.

This chain connects TRBV18 to TRBJ2-3; no reliable D call. The CDR3 contains 16 residues. Germline CDR1 and CDR2: KGHSH and LQKENI. Deletions cut 3 bases from V and 2 bases from J, with 15 bases between. CDR3 loop: CASSPEGTKVTDTQYF. The CDR3 nucleotides read TGTGCCAGCTCACCGGAAGGAACCAAGGTCACAGATACGCAGTATTTT.

This chain connects TRBV24-1 to TRBJ2-3, with 8 bases identical to TRBD2. Germline V lookup: CDR1 KGHDR, CDR2 SFDVKD. V was pared by 4 bases and J by 4 bases, with 12 bases of the junction left unmatched. The CDR3 extends over 17 amino acids. CDR3 nucleotides: TGTGCCACCAGTGACTCTCACCTTGACGGGAGGGCAGATACGCAGTATTTT. It codes for CATSDSHLDGRADTQYF.

The chain couples TRBV5-1 to TRBJ1-4; D is possibly TRBD1 (6 bases). The CDR3 is 14 amino acids. From germline, CDR1 is SGHRS and CDR2 YFSETQ. Trimming took off 4 bases at V and 3 bases at J, with 10 bases between the two ends. In nucleotides, the CDR3 is TGCGCCAGCAGCCGACAGGATGCTAATGAAAAACTGTTTTTT. Translation gives CASSRQDANEKLFF.

The J gene is TRBJ2-2, the V gene TRBV4-3; perhaps TRBD2 as D (5 bases). V was trimmed by 0 bases and J by 3 bases, leaving 8 bases between them. The germline V gene has CDR1 LGHNA and CDR2 YSLEER. The CDR3 is 15 amino acids. CDR3 in DNA: TGCGCCAGCAGCCAAGATGTCGGGGACACCGGGGAGCTGTTTTTT. It codes for CASSQDVGDTGELFF.